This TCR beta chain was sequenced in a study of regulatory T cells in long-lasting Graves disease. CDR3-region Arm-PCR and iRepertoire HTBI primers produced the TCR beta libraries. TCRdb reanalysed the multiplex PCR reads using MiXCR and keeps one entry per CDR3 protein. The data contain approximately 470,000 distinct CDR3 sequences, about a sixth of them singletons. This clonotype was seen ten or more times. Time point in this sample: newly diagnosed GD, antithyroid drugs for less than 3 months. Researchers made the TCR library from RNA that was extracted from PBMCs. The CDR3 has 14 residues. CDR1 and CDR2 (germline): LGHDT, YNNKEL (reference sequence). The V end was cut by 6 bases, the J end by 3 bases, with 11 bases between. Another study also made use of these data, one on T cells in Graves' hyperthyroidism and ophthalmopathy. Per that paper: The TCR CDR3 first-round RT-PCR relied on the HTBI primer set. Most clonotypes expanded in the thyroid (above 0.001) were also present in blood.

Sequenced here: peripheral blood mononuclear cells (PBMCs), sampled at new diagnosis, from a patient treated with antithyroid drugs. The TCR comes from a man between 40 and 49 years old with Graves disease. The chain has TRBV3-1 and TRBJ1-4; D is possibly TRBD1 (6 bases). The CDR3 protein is CASSPTGPNEKLFF. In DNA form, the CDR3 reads TGTGCCAGCAGTCCGACAGGCCCTAATGAAAAACTGTTTTTT.